This TCR beta chain is drawn from a study of OX40 agonist ivuxolimab in advanced cancers. Autoimmune disease history or systemic immunosuppression barred patients. The protocol was immunoSEQ multiplex PCR, while the TCRdb copy is restricted to in-frame clones and leaves out a portion. This sample carries about 47,000 clones, around 86% of them seen once, and the ten largest clones take around 6.8%. This CDR3 region has 14 residues. Germline V gives CDR1 ENHRY, CDR2 SYGVKD. V gave up 6 bases and J gave up 1 base, with 12 bases separating them. The receptor was derived from an adult with an advanced solid tumor such as melanoma, head and neck, liver or kidney cancer. The material sequenced was CD4+ or CD8+ T cells sorted from blood, taken in a trial of the OX40 agonist ivuxolimab. The V and J genes are TRBV10-3 and TRBJ1-1; D perhaps matches TRBD1 (5 bases). This CDR3 is CAISRDPENTEAFF. The CDR3, as DNA: TGTGCCATCAGCCGGGACCCAGAGAACACTGAAGCTTTCTTT.